The 20 T cell receptor beta chains below all came from one sample that was sequenced in a study of Ad26.COV2.S vaccination and SARS-CoV-2 variants. The table came from immunoSEQ multiplex PCR; TCRdb's copy has only in-frame clones and leaves some out. The sample lists 250,000 or so clones, around nine tenths occurring once. Sample treatment: around 19 received Ad26.COV2.S at low or high dose, single or two shots; roughly 5 received placebo; per-sample allocation not given. Each sample was drawn 63 days after the first injection (of vaccine or placebo). Sequenced here: peripheral blood, sampled in a trial of Ad26.COV2.S vaccine versus placebo. The receptor set was obtained from a person aged 18-60 years who received the Ad26.COV2.S COVID-19 vaccine or a placebo.

This chain links TRBV5-5 with TRBJ1-1; 9 bases fit TRBD1. With 4 bases clipped from V and 4 bases from J, the junction kept 5 bases outside the gene matches. The germline V gene has CDR1 SGHKS and CDR2 YYEKEE (reference sequence). CDR3 length: 14 residues. CDR3 coding DNA: TGTGCCAGCAGCCAGACAGGGGGTAGCACTGAAGCTTTCTTT. Protein sequence: CASSQTGGSTEAFF.

This clone was seen just once. The chain recombines TRBV7-9 with TRBJ2-7; either TRBD1 or TRBD2 may fit D (5 bases each). The CDR3 sequence is 13 residues long. Germline CDR1 SEHNR, CDR2 FQNEAQ (reference sequence). The germline V and J ends were trimmed by 4 bases and 0 bases, with 7 bases remaining between them. In DNA form, the CDR3 reads TGTGCCAGCAGCTCAGGGAGCTCCTACGAGCAGTACGTC. Encoded protein: CASSSGSSYEQYV.

This clone has just one count. The CDR3 DNA follows: TGCGCCAGCAGCCAAGATATTCTTAGCGAGGAGATGAACACTGAAGCTTTCTTT. Amino acids: CASSQDILSEEMNTEAFF. This rearrangement joins TRBV4-1 to TRBJ1-1; D ambiguous. The CDR3 is made up of 18 amino acids. Per germline, CDR1 MGHRA and CDR2 YSYEKL. Trimming cost V 0 bases and J 0 bases, with 17 bases left between them.

The chain links TRBV5-6 to TRBJ2-5; TRBD2 is a possible D gene (5 bases). The V and J ends lost 3 bases and 1 base respectively, with 13 bases between them. The germline CDR1 and CDR2 sequences are SGHDT and YYEEEE. CDR3 length: 15 amino acids. The CDR3 region has the DNA TGTGCCAGCAGCTCCCGAGAAGGGAGCCAAGAGACCCAGTACTTC. Translated, it gives CASSSREGSQETQYF.

This sequence joins TRBV19 and TRBJ1-4; no clear D gene. The CDR3 spans 16 residues. Germline loops: CDR1 LNHDA, CDR2 SQIVND (reference sequence). Deletions cut 6 bases from V and 6 bases from J, with 20 bases between. The CDR3 coding sequence is TGTGCCAGTAGCGATGGTGGATTTACCTCCGATGAAAAACTGTTTTTT. Protein: CASSDGGFTSDEKLFF.

Here the CDR3 reads CASSRDSQETQYF. The CDR3 DNA reads TGTGCCAGCAGCAGGGACAGCCAAGAGACCCAGTACTTC. V and J are TRBV5-6 and TRBJ2-5, with 7 nucleotides matching TRBD1. Per the germline V gene, CDR1 is SGHDT and CDR2 is YYEEEE. V lost 4 bases to trimming and J lost 1 base; unmatched junction nucleotides: 1. The CDR3 has 13 amino acids.

This chain joins TRBV6-6 and TRBJ1-2; TRBD1 matches 11 bases. The V and J ends lost 6 bases and 3 bases, in that order; junction bases with no gene match: 9. The CDR3 loop spans 16 amino acids. Germline loops: CDR1 MNHNY, CDR2 SVGAGI (reference sequence). The CDR3: CASREGQGVYYYGYTF. In nucleotides, the CDR3 is TGTGCCAGCAGAGAGGGACAGGGGGTGTATTACTATGGCTACACCTTC.

This chain connects TRBV9 to TRBJ2-1; D gene uncertain. Looked up from germline, CDR1 is SGDLS and CDR2 is YYNGEE. The CDR3 is 13 amino acids. Trimming stripped 1 base from V and 4 bases from J, with 6 bases between. CDR3 nucleotides: TGTGCCAGCAGCGTAACACAATACAATGAGCAGTTCTTC. This codes for CASSVTQYNEQFF.

The V call is TRBV2, the J call TRBJ1-2; D is undetermined. V was shortened by 4 bases and J by 3 bases, with 12 bases between the two germline ends. The CDR3 loop spans 14 amino acids. Germline values: CDR1 SNHLY, CDR2 FYNNEI. The CDR3 DNA follows: TGTGCCAGCAGTGTGGCGGGCGCAGACTATGGCTACACCTTC. This codes for CASSVAGADYGYTF.

This chain connects TRBV19 to TRBJ1-1, with D unresolved. The CDR3 contains 13 residues. Germline loops: CDR1 LNHDA, CDR2 SQIVND (reference sequence). Trimming took off 3 bases at V and 5 bases at J, with 10 bases between the two ends. Written as DNA, the CDR3 is TGTGCCAGTAGTATCTCGGGGTCTACTGAAGCTTTCTTT. Translated, it gives CASSISGSTEAFF.

The chain recombines TRBV6-2 or TRBV6-3 with TRBJ2-7, with TRBD2 identical over 7 bases. Germline CDR1 is MNHEY and CDR2 is SVGEGT. The V gene end was trimmed by 2 bases and the J gene end by 3 bases; junction bases not matched to a gene: 7. The CDR3 is made up of 15 amino acids. The DNA for the CDR3 is TGTGCCAGCAGTTACGGGGCTAGCGGCCTCTACGAGCAGTACGTC. As protein: CASSYGASGLYEQYV.

The chain employs TRBV5-4 and TRBJ1-1; no firm D call. The germline V gene has CDR1 SGHNT and CDR2 YYREEE (reference sequence). V was clipped by 5 bases and J by 3 bases, with 20 bases between them. The CDR3 contains 16 residues. CDR3: CASSQKGAVFYTEAFF. The CDR3 DNA reads TGTGCCAGCAGTCAGAAGGGAGCGGTATTCTACACTGAAGCTTTCTTT.

This clone was observed a single time. V gene TRBV13 combines with J gene TRBJ1-1; 7 bases map to TRBD1. Trimming at V came to 0 bases and at J to 5 bases, leaving 6 bases not matched to a gene. Germline CDR1 reads PRHDT; CDR2 reads FYEKMQ (reference sequence). This CDR3 has 15 amino acids. The CDR3 here is CASSLGPQGRTEAFF. For the CDR3, the DNA is TGTGCCAGCAGCTTAGGGCCACAGGGGAGAACTGAAGCTTTCTTT.

The chain couples TRBV2 to TRBJ1-4; D perhaps matches TRBD1 (5 bases). This CDR3 has 12 residues. Germline assignment: CDR1 SNHLY and CDR2 FYNNEI. V lost 5 bases, J lost 8 bases, and 9 bases lay in between. The CDR3 reads CASSLDSEKLFF. The CDR3 DNA is TGTGCCAGCAGTCTAGACAGCGAAAAACTGTTTTTT.

The V gene is TRBV10-3, the J gene TRBJ1-2, with a tentative D call TRBD1 (6 bases). Germline loops: CDR1 ENHRY, CDR2 SYGVKD. The CDR3 runs 12 residues. V was pared by 10 bases and J by 1 base, with 10 bases between. CDR3 loop: CATTGFNYGYTF. Here the CDR3 DNA reads TGTGCCACTACAGGGTTTAACTATGGCTACACCTTC.

J is TRBJ2-1 and V is TRBV30; TRBD2 aligns across 9 bases. The junction had 5 bases not matched to a gene; V was cut back by 3 bases and J by 2 bases. There are 15 residues in the CDR3. CDR1 GTSNPN and CDR2 SVGIG come from the germline V gene (reference sequence). The CDR3 here is CAWRASGDPYNEQFF. CDR3 sequence (DNA): TGTGCCTGGAGGGCTAGCGGGGACCCCTACAATGAGCAGTTCTTC. Drawing the rest from reference TRBV30 and TRBJ2-1, the complete variable domain is SQTIHQWPATLVQPVGSPLSLECTVEGTSNPNLYWYRQAAGRGLQLLFYSVGIGQISSEVPQNLSASRPQDRQFILSSKKLLLSDSGFYLCAWRASGDPYNEQFFGPGTRLTVL.

This clone was observed once. The chain employs TRBV6-2 or TRBV6-3 and TRBJ1-5, with 7 bases identical to TRBD1. CDR3 length: 19 residues. Losses at the gene ends were 0 bases for V and 1 base for J; bases not matched to a gene: 12. Germline CDR1 reads MNHEY; CDR2 reads SVGEGT. CDR3 loop: CASSYSGLRQGPSNQPQHF. CDR3 DNA: TGTGCCAGCAGTTACTCCGGCCTGCGACAGGGACCGAGCAATCAGCCCCAGCATTTT.

V is TRBV6-7 and J is TRBJ1-1; 7 bases align to TRBD1. TRBV6-7 is assigned to the ORF class and has an uncertain function. This CDR3 has 17 residues. V trimming: 2 bases; J trimming: 6 bases; junction bases outside the gene matches: 15. The CDR3 spells CASSYPSGQPGVPEAFF. DNA of the CDR3: TGTGCCAGCAGTTACCCCTCGGGACAGCCGGGGGTCCCTGAAGCTTTCTTT.

V usage is TRBV23-1 and J usage is TRBJ2-5; D ambiguous. TRBV23-1 carries the ORF label, with uncertain function. The CDR3 is 16 residues long. V lost 4 bases and J lost 3, with 18 bases in between. The CDR3: CASSLGTFRKEETQYF. The DNA of the CDR3 is TGCGCCAGCAGTCTCGGTACTTTTAGGAAGGAAGAGACCCAGTACTTC.

The chain employs TRBV7-6 and TRBJ2-7; no firm D call. V dropped 3 bases and J dropped 3 bases, with 9 bases sitting between them. Germline V gene lookup returns CDR1 SGHVS and CDR2 FNYEAQ. This CDR3 comprises 13 residues. The CDR3 region is CASSLGSLYEQYF. In nucleotides, the CDR3 is TGTGCCAGCAGCTTGGGCAGCCTCTACGAGCAGTACTTC. The variable domain in full, with the rest retrieved from reference TRBV7-6 and TRBJ2-7, is GAGVSQSPRYKVTKRGQDVALRCDPISGHVSLYWYRQALGQGPEFLTYFNYEAQQDKSGLPNDRFSAERPEGSISTLTIQRTEQRDSAMYRCASSLGSLYEQYFGPGTRLTVT.